The 27 T cell receptor beta chains below all came from one sample that was sequenced in a study of blood T cell repertoires in COVID-19. Only in-frame clones appear in the TCRdb table, and some are missing; sequencing was by immunoSEQ multiplex PCR. The sample contains roughly 140,000 clones, about 90% of which appear only once. Sequencing was carried out using peripheral blood. The receptors stem from a woman in her 50s with acute or convalescent COVID-19.

V and J are TRBV21-1 and TRBJ1-1. TRBV21-1 counts as a pseudogene. This CDR3 spans 17 amino acids. In nucleotides, the CDR3 is TGTGCCAGCAGCATTTGGCGGGGACCGACCAAGAACACTGAAGCTTTCTTT. Translating gives CASSIWRGPTKNTEAFF.

This chain uses TRBV9 with TRBJ2-1; 9 nucleotides line up with TRBD2. J was trimmed by 0 bases and V by 0 bases; bases with no gene match: 1. The CDR3 extends over 16 amino acids. Germline V gives CDR1 SGDLS, CDR2 YYNGEE. Here the CDR3 DNA reads TGTGCCAGCAGCGTAGGCGGGAGGGCCTCCTACAATGAGCAGTTCTTC. Encoded protein: CASSVGGRASYNEQFF.

The chain carries TRBV11-2 and TRBJ2-3; weak D call: TRBD2 (5 bases). V was cut by 6 bases and J by 1 base, with 17 bases left in between. The CDR3 is made up of 16 amino acids. Looked up from germline, CDR1 is SGHAT and CDR2 is FQNNGV. As DNA, the CDR3 is TGTGCCAGCAGTCCCGTCGGGCGGGTTCGCACAGATACGCAGTATTTT. This sequence encodes CASSPVGRVRTDTQYF.

This clone turned up a few times. The chain combines TRBV6-5 with TRBJ2-7; D gene uncertain. The CDR3 is 14 residues long. CDR1 and CDR2 from the germline V gene are MNHEY and SVGAGI. Trimming took off 7 bases at V and 0 bases at J, with 13 bases between the two ends. CDR3 nucleotides: TGTGCCAGCATCCCCCAGGATATCTCCTACGAGCAGTACTTC. Amino acids: CASIPQDISYEQYF.

This clone has only one observation. The CDR3 here is CSARAVNEQFF. The CDR3 DNA is TGCAGTGCTAGGGCCGTTAATGAGCAGTTCTTC. V gene TRBV20-1 combines with J gene TRBJ2-1; no reliable D call. The CDR3 is 11 residues long. Trimming took 3 bases from V and 7 from J, leaving 7 bases between them. Germline assignment: CDR1 DFQATT and CDR2 SNEGSKA (reference sequence).

The J gene is TRBJ2-2, the V gene TRBV2; TRBD1 matches at 11 bases. The CDR3 covers 14 residues. Germline V gives CDR1 SNHLY, CDR2 FYNNEI. The trim removed 6 bases at V and 5 bases at J, leaving 2 bases unmatched. The CDR3 DNA reads TGTGCCAGCAGGGGGACAGGGGGAACCGGGGAGCTGTTTTTT. Translation gives CASRGTGGTGELFF.

Comments on this clone: The sample carries other DNA sequences with the same CDR3. This chain connects TRBV29-1 to TRBJ1-3; maybe TRBD1 (6 bases). Germline loops: CDR1 SQVTM, CDR2 ANQGSEA. The CDR3 length is 12 residues. Trimming cost V 7 bases and J 0 bases, with 7 bases left between them. The CDR3, as DNA: TGCAGCGCGGACAGCTCTGGAAACACCATATATTTT. This sequence encodes CSADSSGNTIYF.

The chain carries TRBV6-1 and TRBJ2-7; D might be TRBD2 (6 bases). The CDR3 has 17 amino acids. V was trimmed by 2 bases and J by 5 bases, leaving 22 bases between them. Looked up from germline, CDR1 is MNHNS and CDR2 is SASEGT. The CDR3 bases are TGTGCCAGCAGTGAAACCCTTGCGTTAGGGAGGTTCAACGAGCAGTACTTC. Translated, it gives CASSETLALGRFNEQYF.

The table lists this clone with a few counts. The chain couples TRBV7-9 to TRBJ2-7; D is possibly TRBD2 (8 bases). The V end lost 5 bases, the J end lost 3 bases, and 20 bases lay between the germline ends. The CDR3 is 16 residues long. Germline loops: CDR1 SEHNR, CDR2 FQNEAQ (reference sequence). CDR3 residues: CASSQREGAPYYEQYF. For the CDR3, the DNA is TGTGCCAGCAGCCAACGGGAGGGGGCCCCCTACTACGAGCAGTACTTC.

J is TRBJ1-4 and V is TRBV7-9; the D gene is possibly TRBD1 (5 bases). Germline V lookup: CDR1 SEHNR, CDR2 FQNEAQ (reference sequence). Trimming removed 1 base from V and 8 bases from J, with 11 bases in between. The CDR3 consists of 14 residues. The CDR3 sequence is CASSLVGGDEKLFF. For the CDR3, the DNA is TGTGCCAGCAGCTTAGTGGGAGGGGACGAAAAACTGTTTTTT.

The J gene is TRBJ2-6, the V gene TRBV7-3; tentatively, D is TRBD2 (5 bases). V was shortened by 5 bases and J by 0 bases, with 11 bases between the two germline ends. Per the germline V gene, CDR1 is SGHTA and CDR2 is FQGTGA. The CDR3 runs to 16 residues. CDR3 nucleotides: TGTGCCAGCAGCCCAGGACTGTTCTCTGGGGCCAACGTCCTGACTTTC. Translated, it gives CASSPGLFSGANVLTF.

The chain recombines TRBV19 with TRBJ1-1; D is perhaps TRBD1 (5 bases). The ends were cut back, 5 bases at V and 0 bases at J, with 10 bases in the middle. CDR1 and CDR2 (germline): LNHDA, SQIVND (reference sequence). The CDR3 has 14 residues. DNA for the CDR3: TGTGCCAGTAGTGTTGACAGACTGAACACTGAAGCTTTCTTT. Its protein product is CASSVDRLNTEAFF.

This clone was counted a single time. This rearrangement joins TRBV6-6 to TRBJ1-1, with 8 bases identical to TRBD1. Germline loops: CDR1 MNHNY, CDR2 SVGAGI (reference sequence). The CDR3 is 14 residues long. The ends lost 2 bases at V and 13 bases at J; junction bases unmatched: 12. The chain's CDR3 is CASSYEAGGALVFF. The CDR3, as DNA: TGTGCCAGCAGTTACGAGGCAGGGGGCGCATTGGTTTTCTTT.

The V and J genes are TRBV6-2 or TRBV6-3 and TRBJ1-4, with TRBD1 as a possible D gene (6 bases). The CDR3 totals 15 residues. Trimming shortened V by 5 bases and J by 5 bases, and 15 bases separated the two germline ends. Germline V gene sequence: CDR1 MNHEY, CDR2 SVGEGT. CDR3 in DNA: TGTGCCAGCAGTAGGACAGCCCAGGGCAATGAAAAACTGTTTTTT. This gives the protein CASSRTAQGNEKLFF.

V and J are TRBV2 and TRBJ2-2; the match to TRBD1 covers 7 bases. The CDR3 sequence is 15 residues long. Trimming took 4 bases from V and 2 from J; bases not matched to a gene: 4. CDR1 is SNHLY and CDR2 is FYNNEI in the germline V gene. CDR3: CASSVTGRNTGELFF. As DNA, the CDR3 is TGTGCCAGCAGTGTGACAGGGAGAAACACCGGGGAGCTGTTTTTT.

The chain couples TRBV11-2 to TRBJ2-1; TRBD2 aligns across 10 bases. Germline trimming cut 1 base from V and 2 bases from J; bases unmatched to any gene: 2. This CDR3 is built from 16 residues. Germline V gives CDR1 SGHAT, CDR2 FQNNGV. CDR3: CASSLVTSGTYNEQFF. DNA for the CDR3: TGTGCCAGCAGCTTAGTAACTAGCGGGACCTACAATGAGCAGTTCTTC.

V gene TRBV5-1 combines with J gene TRBJ1-1; 8 bases fit TRBD1. This CDR3 is 13 amino acids long. V lost 3 bases to trimming and J lost 5 bases; unmatched junction nucleotides: 3. In germline, CDR1 is SGHRS, CDR2 YFSETQ. CDR3 sequence (DNA): TGCGCCAGCAGCTCGAACAGGGGGACTGAAGCTTTCTTT. Protein product: CASSSNRGTEAFF.

The V gene is TRBV10-3, the J gene TRBJ2-3; 13 positions agree with TRBD2. Germline trimming cut 4 bases from V and 5 bases from J; bases unmatched to any gene: 9. From germline, CDR1 is ENHRY and CDR2 SYGVKD. The CDR3 loop spans 17 amino acids. CDR3 protein: CAISVKGLAGVIDTQYF. For the CDR3, the DNA is TGTGCCATCAGTGTAAAAGGACTAGCGGGAGTTATAGATACGCAGTATTTT.

This clone was counted a single time. This chain joins TRBV9 and TRBJ1-6, with D possibly matching TRBD1 (6 bases). In germline, CDR1 is SGDLS, CDR2 YYNGEE. The CDR3 loop spans 14 amino acids. V shed 0 bases and J shed 10 bases, with 11 bases lying between them. CDR3 amino acids: CASSVGQGPSPLHF. In DNA, the CDR3 is TGTGCCAGCAGCGTAGGGCAGGGGCCCTCACCCCTCCACTTT.

This clone occurred once. The chain employs TRBV18 and TRBJ2-1, with TRBD2 as a possible D gene (6 bases). In germline, CDR1 is KGHSH, CDR2 LQKENI. The CDR3 runs to 12 residues. V lost 6 bases and J 15 bases, leaving 18 bases between the germline ends. The chain's CDR3 is CASSAATGEVFF. The CDR3 DNA reads as TGTGCCAGCTCCGCGGCTACGGGAGAGGTGTTCTTC.

The chain couples TRBV28 to TRBJ1-2; a possible D gene is TRBD1 (5 bases). CDR1 MDHEN and CDR2 SYDVKM come from the germline V gene. The CDR3 is 14 residues long. The germline V and J ends were trimmed by 3 bases and 3 bases, with 11 bases remaining between them. The CDR3 DNA sequence: TGTGCCAGCAGTTTGATGACAGTCTACTATGGCTACACCTTC. Protein sequence: CASSLMTVYYGYTF.

This rearrangement joins TRBV6-5 to TRBJ2-7; 8 nucleotides line up with TRBD1. The CDR3 loop spans 14 amino acids. Germline loops: CDR1 MNHEY, CDR2 SVGAGI. V dropped 4 bases and J dropped 2; count of bases not matched to a gene: 4. CDR3 protein: CASSFDRGAYEQYF. CDR3 nucleotides: TGTGCCAGCAGTTTCGACAGGGGCGCCTACGAGCAGTACTTC.

The chain carries TRBV5-1 and TRBJ1-2; D is ambiguous. The CDR3 loop spans 14 amino acids. Germline V CDR1 and CDR2: SGHRS, YFSETQ. Trimming shortened V by 4 bases and J by 4 bases, and 14 bases separated the two germline ends. CDR3 coding DNA: TGCGCCAGCAGCCCCCTGGCGACTAGCTATGGCTACACCTTC. This translates into CASSPLATSYGYTF.

This chain joins TRBV19 and TRBJ1-1; a weak D match, TRBD1 (5 bases). This CDR3 comprises 13 residues. Trimming pared 6 bases from V and 1 base from J, leaving 9 bases between. CDR1 is LNHDA and CDR2 is SQIVND in the germline V gene (reference sequence). This CDR3 reads CASRDTWNTEAFF. The CDR3 nucleotides are TGTGCCAGTAGGGACACTTGGAACACTGAAGCTTTCTTT.

This chain links TRBV2 with TRBJ2-3; 9 bases agree with TRBD2. CDR1 is SNHLY and CDR2 is FYNNEI in the germline V gene. The CDR3 extends over 18 amino acids. With 7 bases clipped from V and 2 bases from J, the junction kept 16 bases outside the gene matches. CDR3 sequence reads: CASNKGLAPPGDTDTQYF. The CDR3 DNA reads TGTGCCAGCAACAAGGGACTAGCCCCACCTGGAGACACAGATACGCAGTATTTT.

The chain links TRBV10-3 to TRBJ2-2; 8 bases are a match to TRBD2. Germline V gene sequence: CDR1 ENHRY, CDR2 SYGVKD. The CDR3 length is 15 residues. The V and J ends lost 5 bases and 5 bases, in that order; junction bases with no gene match: 7. The CDR3 is CAISSLAEGTGELFF. CDR3 nucleotides: TGTGCCATCAGTTCACTAGCGGAAGGGACCGGGGAGCTGTTTTTT.

V usage is TRBV28 and J usage is TRBJ1-5, with 7 bases aligning to TRBD1. This CDR3 comprises 16 residues. Germline CDR1 MDHEN, CDR2 SYDVKM. V gave up 5 bases and J gave up 2 bases; unmatched junction bases: 9. This chain's CDR3 is CASSRQGGRGNQPQHF. The CDR3 nucleotides read TGTGCCAGCAGTCGACAGGGCGGGCGAGGCAATCAGCCCCAGCATTTT.